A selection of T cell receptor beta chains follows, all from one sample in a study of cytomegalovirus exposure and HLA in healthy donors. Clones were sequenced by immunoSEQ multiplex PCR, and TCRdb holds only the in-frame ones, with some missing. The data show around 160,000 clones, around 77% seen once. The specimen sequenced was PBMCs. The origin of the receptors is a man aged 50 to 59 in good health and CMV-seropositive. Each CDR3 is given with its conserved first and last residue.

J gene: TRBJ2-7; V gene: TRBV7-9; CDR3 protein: CASSNSGGPYEQYF
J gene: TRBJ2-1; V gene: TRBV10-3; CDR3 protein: CAIAGLANNEQFF
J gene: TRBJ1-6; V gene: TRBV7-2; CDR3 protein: CASSYRGGGQGDSPLHF
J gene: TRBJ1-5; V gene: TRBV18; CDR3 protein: CASGGDSNQPQHF
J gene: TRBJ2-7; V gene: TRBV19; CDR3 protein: CASSIRGDRGEQYF
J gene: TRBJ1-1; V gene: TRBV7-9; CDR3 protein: CASSQGHPGNTEAFF
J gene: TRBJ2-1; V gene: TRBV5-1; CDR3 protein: CASSARGAGINEQFF
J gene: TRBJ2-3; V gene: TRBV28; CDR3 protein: CASSFLSFRRPQRGDTQYF
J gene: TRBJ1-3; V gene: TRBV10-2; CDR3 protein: CASGPGISGNTIYF
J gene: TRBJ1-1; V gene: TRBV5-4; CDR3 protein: CASSFDRGVTEAFF
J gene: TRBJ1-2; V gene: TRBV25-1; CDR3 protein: CASSELTTGAANYGYTF
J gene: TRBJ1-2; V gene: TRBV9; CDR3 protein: CASSVGGSVDYGYTF
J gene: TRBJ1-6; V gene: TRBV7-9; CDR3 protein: CASSLDSGESPLHF
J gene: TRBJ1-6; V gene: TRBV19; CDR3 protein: CASSAGSSYNSPLHF
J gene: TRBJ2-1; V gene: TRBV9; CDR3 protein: CASSEGAARDEQFF
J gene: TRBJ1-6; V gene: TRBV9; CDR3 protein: CASTEGLIQSPLHF
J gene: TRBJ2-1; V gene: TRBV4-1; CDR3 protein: CASSQVGTMMGNNEQFF
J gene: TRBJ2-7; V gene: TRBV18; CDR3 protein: CASSPRGLAGENEQYF
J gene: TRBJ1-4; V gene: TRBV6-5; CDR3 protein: CASTETGKDEKLFF
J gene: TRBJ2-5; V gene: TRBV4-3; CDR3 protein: CASSQVSAGVKTQYF
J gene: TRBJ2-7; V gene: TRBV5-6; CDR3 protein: CASSLVSAGEQYF
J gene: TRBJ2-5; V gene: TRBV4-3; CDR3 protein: CASSRRTGGVQETQYF
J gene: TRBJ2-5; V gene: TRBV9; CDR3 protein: CASSVAGSGQETQYF
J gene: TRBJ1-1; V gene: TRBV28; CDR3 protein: CASSLDGGRTEAFF
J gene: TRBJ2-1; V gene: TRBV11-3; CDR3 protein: CASSHGLAAYNEQFF
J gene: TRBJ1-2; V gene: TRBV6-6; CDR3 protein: CASSSQGRGGYTF
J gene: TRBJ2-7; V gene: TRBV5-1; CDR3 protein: CASSRSPDRGLHEQYF
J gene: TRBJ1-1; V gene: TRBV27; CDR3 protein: CASSPWQGTSMNTEAFF
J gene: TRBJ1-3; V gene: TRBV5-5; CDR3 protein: CASSPPGYSGNTIYF